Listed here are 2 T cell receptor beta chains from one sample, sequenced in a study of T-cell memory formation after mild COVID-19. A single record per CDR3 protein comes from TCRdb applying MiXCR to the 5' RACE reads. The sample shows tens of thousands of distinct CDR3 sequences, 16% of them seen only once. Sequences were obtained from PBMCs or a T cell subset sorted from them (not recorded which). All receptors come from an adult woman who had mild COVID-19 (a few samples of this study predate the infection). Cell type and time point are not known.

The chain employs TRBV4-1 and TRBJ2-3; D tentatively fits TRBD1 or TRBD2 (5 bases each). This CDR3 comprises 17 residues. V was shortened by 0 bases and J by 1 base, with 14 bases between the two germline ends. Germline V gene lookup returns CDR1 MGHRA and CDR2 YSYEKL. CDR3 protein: CASSQEGEGYRTDTQYF. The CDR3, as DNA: TGCGCCAGCAGCCAAGAGGGGGAAGGATATCGCACAGATACGCAGTATTTT.

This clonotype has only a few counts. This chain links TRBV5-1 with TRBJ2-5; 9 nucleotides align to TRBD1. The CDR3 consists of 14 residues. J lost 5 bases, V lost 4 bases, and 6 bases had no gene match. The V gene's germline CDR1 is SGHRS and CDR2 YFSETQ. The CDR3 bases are TGCGCCAGCAGCCCTGGACAGGGGTGGGAGACCCAGTACTTC. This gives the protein CASSPGQGWETQYF.